This TCR beta chain originates from a study of blood T cell repertoires in COVID-19. Overall study context: Donors in Cohort 3 counted as recovered after two negative PCRs, clearance, or symptom resolution.

The CDR3 has 12 residues. The germline V gene encodes CDR1 MGHRA and CDR2 YSYEKL. Trimming took off 7 bases at V and 2 bases at J, with 9 bases between the two ends. Residents of about two dozen US areas, aged roughly 18 to 95 years, made up the participants. Clinical history reported by participants formed the basis on which cohorts were assigned. Source study methods: Reference gene primer amplification gave estimated nucleated cell counts. The data were produced by immunoSEQ multiplex PCR, yet TCRdb's version contains in-frame clones alone and is incomplete. Clone size and the V and J calls come from that table; the DNA yielded D and trimming. This table has 200,000 to 250,000 clones, about 90% appearing once.

The rearrangement joins TRBV4-1 to TRBJ2-7; the D gene is possibly TRBD1 (5 bases). The TCR was taken from a woman aged 45-60 years in a cohort exposed to, infected with or recovered from COVID-19 (not recorded which). Sequencing was done on a sample of PBMCs or T cells enriched from blood (not recorded which). The CDR3 region is CASKGLPYEQYF. The CDR3 DNA reads as TGCGCCAGCAAGGGGTTACCCTACGAGCAGTACTTC.